Described below is a single TCR beta chain sequence and its context. Here immunoSEQ multiplex PCR was the method, and the copy in TCRdb shows in-frame clones only, minus some. The sample has about 350,000 clones; roughly 91% are singletons. In germline, CDR1 is LGHDT, CDR2 YNNKEL (reference sequence). The CDR3 is 15 residues long. Trimming at V came to 8 bases and at J to 0 bases, leaving 5 bases not matched to a gene. Treatment reported: some 19 received Ad26.COV2.S at low or high dose, single or two shots; roughly five received placebo; per-sample allocation not given. At day 63 after the first vaccine or placebo injection, samples were drawn. The data originate from a study of Ad26.COV2.S vaccination and SARS-CoV-2 variants. Study-wide context: Donor joined the COV1001 Ad26.COV2.S trial arm.

The rearrangement uses TRBV3-1 (or the pseudogene TRBV3-2) and TRBJ2-2; 8 bases match TRBD2. The clonotype was recovered from a person between 18 and 59 years old who received the Ad26.COV2.S COVID-19 vaccine or a placebo. The specimen comprised peripheral blood, sampled in a trial of Ad26.COV2.S vaccine versus placebo. This chain's CDR3 is CASRGTSTNTGELFF. The CDR3 DNA is TGTGCCAGCCGGGGGACTAGTACGAACACCGGGGAGCTGTTTTTT.